The rows below give T cell receptor beta chains drawn from one sample of a study of OX40 agonist ivuxolimab in advanced cancers. Clones were sequenced by immunoSEQ multiplex PCR, and TCRdb holds only the in-frame ones, with some missing. Of about 50,000 clones detected, 92% appear once; the ten largest clones hold approximately 6.7%. Specimen: CD4+ or CD8+ T cells sorted from blood, collected in a trial of the OX40 agonist ivuxolimab. These receptors were taken from an adult with an advanced solid tumor such as melanoma, head and neck, liver or kidney cancer. The CDR3 runs from the conserved cysteine through the conserved F or W. D genes are given only for firm matches. The size of a clone is reported for some rows only, either as once, few or many, or as a class for expanded clones.

V gene	D gene	clone size	J gene	CDR3 protein	CDR3 DNA
TRBV14	NA	NA	TRBJ2-5	CASSQGVRETQYF	TGTGCCAGCAGCCAAGGAGTGAGAGAGACCCAGTACTTC
TRBV7-3	NA	NA	TRBJ1-1	CASSLDVNTEAFF	TGTGCCAGCAGCTTAGACGTGAACACTGAAGCTTTCTTT
TRBV28	TRBD2	NA	TRBJ2-1	CASSRVGRGYNEQFF	TGTGCCAGCAGCCGGGTGGGGAGGGGCTACAATGAGCAGTTCTTC
TRBV9	NA	NA	TRBJ1-6	CASSVDGADSPLHF	TGTGCCAGCAGCGTAGACGGGGCTGACTCACCCCTCCACTTT
TRBV27	TRBD2	NA	TRBJ2-7	CASCCGGSSYEQYF	TGTGCCAGCTGCTGCGGGGGTAGCTCCTACGAGCAGTACTTC
TRBV6-4	TRBD1	NA	TRBJ1-6	CASRRQGEGNSPLHF	TGTGCCAGCAGACGACAGGGGGAAGGTAATTCACCCCTCCACTTT
TRBV6-1	TRBD1	NA	TRBJ1-2	CASSPNRGRGYTF	TGTGCCAGCAGCCCGAACAGGGGTCGGGGCTACACCTTC
TRBV27	NA	few	TRBJ1-6	CASSKTFIIGNSPLHF	TGTGCCAGCAGTAAGACCTTTATTATAGGGAATTCACCCCTCCACTTT
TRBV4-1	TRBD1	once	TRBJ1-1	CASSQETGEYTEAFF	TGCGCCAGCAGCCAAGAAACAGGGGAGTACACTGAAGCTTTCTTT
TRBV11-1	NA	NA	TRBJ2-7	CASSVVTGAYEQYF	TGTGCCAGCAGCGTCGTGACGGGGGCCTACGAGCAGTACTTC
TRBV10-3	NA	few	TRBJ1-2	CAISAGANYGYTF	TGTGCCATCAGTGCCGGGGCTAACTATGGCTACACCTTC
TRBV5-4	TRBD1	NA	TRBJ1-1	CASSLDRGLGTEAFF	TGTGCCAGCAGCTTGGACAGGGGGCTTGGCACTGAAGCTTTCTTT
TRBV7-9	NA	NA	TRBJ1-5	CASSSEAPHQPQHF	TGTGCCAGCAGCTCCGAGGCACCTCATCAGCCCCAGCATTTT
TRBV7-9	TRBD1	NA	TRBJ2-1	CASLTGNPYNEQFF	TGTGCCAGCTTGACAGGGAACCCCTACAATGAGCAGTTCTTC
TRBV2	NA	NA	TRBJ2-3	CAVHGTDTQYF	TGTGCCGTACACGGGACAGATACGCAGTATTTT
TRBV11-2	NA	NA	TRBJ2-3	CASSPPWGITDTQYF	TGTGCCAGCAGCCCGCCTTGGGGGATCACAGATACGCAGTATTTT
TRBV4-1	TRBD2	NA	TRBJ2-7	CASSQASGGPSYEQYF	TGCGCCAGCAGCCAAGCTAGCGGGGGCCCCTCCTACGAGCAGTACTTC
TRBV11-2	TRBD1	once	TRBJ1-2	CASSFGTGTVGYTF	TGTGCCAGCAGCTTCGGGACAGGGACGGTTGGCTACACCTTC
TRBV27	NA	NA	TRBJ1-2	CAIFLRDADGYTF	TGTGCCATCTTTCTCCGGGACGCCGATGGCTACACCTTC
TRBV18	NA	once	TRBJ2-3	CASSLPQDRGTDTQYF	TGTGCCAGCTCACTTCCGCAAGACCGAGGCACAGATACGCAGTATTTT
TRBV10-1	NA	NA	TRBJ1-1	CASSASGTSMNTEAFF	TGCGCCAGCAGTGCTTCGGGGACTTCTATGAACACTGAAGCTTTCTTT
TRBV7-6	NA	NA	TRBJ1-1	CASSLRRGEGVTEAFF	TGTGCCAGCAGCCTACGAAGAGGGGAGGGGGTCACTGAAGCTTTCTTT
TRBV11-2	NA	NA	TRBJ1-1	CASSPAGNTEAFF	TGTGCCAGCAGCCCGGCGGGGAACACTGAAGCTTTCTTT
TRBV20-1	NA	medium-sized	TRBJ2-5	CSAGYRETQYF	TGCAGTGCGGGCTATCGAGAGACCCAGTACTTC
TRBV4-1	NA	NA	TRBJ2-1	CASSQEGLNNEQFF	TGCGCCAGCAGCCAAGAGGGGCTGAACAATGAGCAGTTCTTC
TRBV19	TRBD1	NA	TRBJ2-1	CASTWDRGRNEQFF	TGTGCCAGTACCTGGGACAGGGGGAGAAATGAGCAGTTCTTC
TRBV27	NA	NA	TRBJ2-3	CASSLWAGQETDTQYF	TGTGCCAGCAGTTTATGGGCAGGGCAGGAGACAGATACGCAGTATTTT
TRBV19	NA	NA	TRBJ2-1	CASSIVFNNEQFF	TGTGCCAGTAGTATAGTTTTCAACAATGAGCAGTTCTTC
TRBV7-9	NA	NA	TRBJ1-2	CASSLAPGEDYGYTF	TGTGCCAGCAGCTTAGCCCCAGGGGAGGACTATGGCTACACCTTC
TRBV29-1	NA	NA	TRBJ2-5	CSVERGRDQYF	TGCAGCGTTGAGAGGGGACGAGACCAGTACTTC
TRBV7-8	NA	NA	TRBJ2-1	CASSPLGDEQFF	TGTGCCAGCAGCCCCTTAGGGGATGAGCAGTTCTTC
TRBV9	NA	NA	TRBJ1-3	CASSVSTGSNTIYF	TGTGCCAGCAGCGTATCCACAGGGTCGAACACCATATATTTT
TRBV10-1	NA	NA	TRBJ1-1	CASRKGRDTEAFF	TGCGCCAGCAGGAAGGGGAGAGACACTGAAGCTTTCTTT
TRBV7-9	NA	NA	TRBJ2-1	CASSGGPYSYNEQFF	TGTGCCAGTTCAGGGGGGCCTTACTCCTACAATGAGCAGTTCTTC
TRBV29-1	NA	NA	TRBJ1-1	CSVDGGGTEAFF	TGCAGCGTTGATGGGGGTGGCACTGAAGCTTTCTTT
TRBV5-1	TRBD2	NA	TRBJ2-1	CASSTGGPSNEQFF	TGCGCCAGCAGTACGGGGGGGCCCTCAAATGAGCAGTTCTTC
TRBV28	NA	NA	TRBJ1-1	CASSFREYLNTEAFF	TGTGCCAGCAGTTTCCGTGAGTATTTGAACACTGAAGCTTTCTTT
TRBV25-1	NA	NA	TRBJ1-4	CASSEGWTSNEKLFF	TGTGCCAGCAGTGAAGGTTGGACTTCTAATGAAAAACTGTTTTTT
TRBV2	NA	NA	TRBJ1-2	CASSEGSAEYGYTF	TGTGCCAGCAGTGAAGGGTCGGCAGAGTATGGCTACACCTTC
TRBV7-6	TRBD1	once	TRBJ1-1	CASSGTGTAEAFF	TGTGCCAGCAGCGGGACGGGGACAGCCGAAGCTTTCTTT
TRBV5-6	TRBD2	NA	TRBJ2-1	CASSLGGGQNNEQFF	TGTGCCAGCAGCTTGGGCGGGGGGCAGAACAATGAGCAGTTCTTC
TRBV6-5	NA	NA	TRBJ1-4	CASGVDTVDEKLFF	TGTGCCAGCGGGGTTGACACGGTGGATGAAAAACTGTTTTTT
TRBV19	NA	NA	TRBJ1-1	CASRGGSASEAFF	TGTGCCAGCCGGGGGGGGTCGGCGTCTGAAGCTTTCTTT